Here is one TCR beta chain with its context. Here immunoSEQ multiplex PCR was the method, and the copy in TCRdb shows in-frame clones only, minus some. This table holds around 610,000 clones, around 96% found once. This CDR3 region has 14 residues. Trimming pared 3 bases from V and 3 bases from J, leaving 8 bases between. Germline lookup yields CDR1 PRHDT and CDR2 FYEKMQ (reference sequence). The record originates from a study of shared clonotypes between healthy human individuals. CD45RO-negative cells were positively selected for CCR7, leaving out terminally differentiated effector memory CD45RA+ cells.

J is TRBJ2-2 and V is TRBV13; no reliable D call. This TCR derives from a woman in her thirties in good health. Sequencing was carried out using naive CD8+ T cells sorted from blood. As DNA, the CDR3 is TGTGCCAGCAGCTTGGGCTTGTACACCGGGGAGCTGTTTTTT. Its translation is CASSLGLYTGELFF.